This T cell receptor (beta chain) was identified in a study of blood T cell repertoires in COVID-19. Study overall: There were acute and convalescent COVID-19 samples, and they came from the United States, Italy and Spain. In each case, the material was cDNA or gDNA derived from T cells, B-cell-depleted T cells, or PBMCs.

Methods used by the authors: Amplification from reference gene primers served as the basis for estimated nucleated cell counts. Here immunoSEQ multiplex PCR was the method, and the copy in TCRdb shows in-frame clones only, minus some. V and J calls and clone size come straight from that table; D and trimming were deduced from the DNA. The table records about 40,000 clones, approximately 90% of them present only once. Germline lookup yields CDR1 MNHNY and CDR2 SVGAGI (reference sequence). V lost 4 bases, J lost 0 bases, and 14 bases lay in between. The CDR3 extends over 16 amino acids. This receptor was obtained from a man between 45 and 60 years old in a cohort sampled during active COVID-19. The sequenced sample was peripheral blood. The rearrangement uses TRBV6-6 and TRBJ2-3; TRBD2 is a possible D gene (6 bases). In nucleotides, the CDR3 is TGTGCCAGCAGTTTGGGGACTGAGACTAGCACAGATACGCAGTATTTT. It is translated as CASSLGTETSTDTQYF.